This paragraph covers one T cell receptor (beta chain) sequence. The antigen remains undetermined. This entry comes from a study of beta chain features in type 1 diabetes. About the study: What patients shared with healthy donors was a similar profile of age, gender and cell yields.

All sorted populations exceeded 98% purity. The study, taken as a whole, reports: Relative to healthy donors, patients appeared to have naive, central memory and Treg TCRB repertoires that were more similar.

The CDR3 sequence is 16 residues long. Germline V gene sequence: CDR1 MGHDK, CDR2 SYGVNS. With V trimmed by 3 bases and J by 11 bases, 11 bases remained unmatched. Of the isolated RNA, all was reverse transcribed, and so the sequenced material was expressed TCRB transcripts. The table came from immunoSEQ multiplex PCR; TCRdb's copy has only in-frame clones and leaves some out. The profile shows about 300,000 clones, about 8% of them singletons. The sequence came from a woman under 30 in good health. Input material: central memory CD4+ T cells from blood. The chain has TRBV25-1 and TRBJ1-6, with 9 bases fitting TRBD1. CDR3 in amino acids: CASSDARDRENPPLHF. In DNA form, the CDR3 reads TGTGCCAGCAGTGACGCCCGGGACAGGGAGAATCCACCCCTCCACTTT.